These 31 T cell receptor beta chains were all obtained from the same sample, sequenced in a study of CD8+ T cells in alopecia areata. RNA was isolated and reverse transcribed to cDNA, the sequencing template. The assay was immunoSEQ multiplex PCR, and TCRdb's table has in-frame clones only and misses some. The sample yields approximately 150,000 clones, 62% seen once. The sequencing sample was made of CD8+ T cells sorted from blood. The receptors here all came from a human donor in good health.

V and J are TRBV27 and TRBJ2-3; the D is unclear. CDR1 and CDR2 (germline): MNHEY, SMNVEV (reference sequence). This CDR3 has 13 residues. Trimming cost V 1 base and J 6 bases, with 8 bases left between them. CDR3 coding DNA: TGTGCCAGCAGTTTATGGGAAGGCGATACGCAGTATTTT. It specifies CASSLWEGDTQYF.

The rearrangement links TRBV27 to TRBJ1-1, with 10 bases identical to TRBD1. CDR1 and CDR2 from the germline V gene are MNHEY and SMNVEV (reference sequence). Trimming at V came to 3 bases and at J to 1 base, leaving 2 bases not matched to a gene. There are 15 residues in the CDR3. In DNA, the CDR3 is TGTGCCAGCAGTTTGTGGACAGGGGGGAACACTGAAGCTTTCTTT. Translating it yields CASSLWTGGNTEAFF.

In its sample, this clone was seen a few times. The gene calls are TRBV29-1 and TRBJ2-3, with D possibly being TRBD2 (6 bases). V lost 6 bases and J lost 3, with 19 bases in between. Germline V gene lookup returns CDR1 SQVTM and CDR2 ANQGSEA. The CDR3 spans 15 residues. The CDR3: CSVELAFEGTDTQYF. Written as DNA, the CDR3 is TGCAGCGTCGAACTAGCATTCGAAGGGACAGATACGCAGTATTTT.

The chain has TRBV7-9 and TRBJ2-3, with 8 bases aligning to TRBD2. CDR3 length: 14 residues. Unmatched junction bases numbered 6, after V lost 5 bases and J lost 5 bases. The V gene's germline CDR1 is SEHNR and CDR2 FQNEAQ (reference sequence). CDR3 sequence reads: CASSPELAGDTQYF. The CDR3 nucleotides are TGTGCCAGCAGCCCGGAGCTAGCGGGAGATACGCAGTATTTT.

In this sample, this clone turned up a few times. The CDR3 loop is CSVAGTDYYEQYF. The CDR3 nucleotides read TGCAGCGTTGCCGGGACAGATTACTACGAGCAGTACTTC. The V and J genes are TRBV29-1 and TRBJ2-7; 7 positions agree with TRBD1. Germline V gene data show CDR1 as SQVTM and CDR2 as ANQGSEA. The length of the CDR3 is 13 residues. V was clipped by 4 bases and J by 3 bases; unmatched bases: 6.

The CDR3 DNA reads TGTGCCAGCAGCGTACAGGGGGGAGGTTCAGATACGCAGTATTTT. This encodes CASSVQGGGSDTQYF. The V and J genes are TRBV5-4 and TRBJ2-3; 8 bases align to TRBD1. Germline trimming cut 4 bases from V and 4 bases from J; bases unmatched to any gene: 8. Germline values: CDR1 SGHNT, CDR2 YYREEE (reference sequence). The CDR3 is 15 amino acids.

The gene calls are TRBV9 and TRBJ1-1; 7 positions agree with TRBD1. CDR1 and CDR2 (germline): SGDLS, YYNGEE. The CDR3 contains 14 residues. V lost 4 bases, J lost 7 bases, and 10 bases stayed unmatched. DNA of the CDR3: TGTGCCAGCAGCCCCGGAGGGGACAGTCGTGAAGCTTTCTTT. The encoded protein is CASSPGGDSREAFF.

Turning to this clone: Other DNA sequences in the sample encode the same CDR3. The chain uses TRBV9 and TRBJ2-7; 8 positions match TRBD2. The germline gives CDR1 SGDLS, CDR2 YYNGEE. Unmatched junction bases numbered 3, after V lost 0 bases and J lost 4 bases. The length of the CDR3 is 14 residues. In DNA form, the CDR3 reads TGTGCCAGCAGCGTAGGGAGCGGGAGTTACGAGCAGTACTTC. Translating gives CASSVGSGSYEQYF.

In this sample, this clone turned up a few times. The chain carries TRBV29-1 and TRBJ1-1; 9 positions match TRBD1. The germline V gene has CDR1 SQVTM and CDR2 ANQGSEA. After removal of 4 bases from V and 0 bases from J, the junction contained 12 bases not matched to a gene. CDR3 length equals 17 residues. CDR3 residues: CSVVGRHRGRVNTEAFF. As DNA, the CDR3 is TGCAGCGTTGTGGGCCGGCACAGGGGGCGAGTGAACACTGAAGCTTTCTTT.

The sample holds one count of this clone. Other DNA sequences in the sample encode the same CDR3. DNA of the CDR3: TGCGCCAGCAGCCAAGGCCCAAGCACAGATACGCAGTATTTT. Translating gives CASSQGPSTDTQYF. This chain joins TRBV4-1 and TRBJ2-3; D unresolved. V was cut by 1 base and J by 0 bases, with 5 bases left in between. This CDR3 comprises 14 residues. Germline V gene lookup returns CDR1 MGHRA and CDR2 YSYEKL.

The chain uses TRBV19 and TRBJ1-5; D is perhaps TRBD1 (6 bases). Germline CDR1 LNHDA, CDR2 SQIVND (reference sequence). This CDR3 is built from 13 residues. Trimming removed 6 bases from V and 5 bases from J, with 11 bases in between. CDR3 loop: CASSPRGHQPQHF. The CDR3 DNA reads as TGTGCCAGTAGCCCCAGGGGTCATCAGCCCCAGCATTTT.

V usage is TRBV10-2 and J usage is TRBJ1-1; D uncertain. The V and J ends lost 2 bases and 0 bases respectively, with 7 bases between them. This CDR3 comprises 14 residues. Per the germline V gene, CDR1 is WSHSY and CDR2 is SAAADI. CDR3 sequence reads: CASSETAMNTEAFF. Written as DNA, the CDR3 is TGCGCCAGCAGTGAGACAGCTATGAACACTGAAGCTTTCTTT.

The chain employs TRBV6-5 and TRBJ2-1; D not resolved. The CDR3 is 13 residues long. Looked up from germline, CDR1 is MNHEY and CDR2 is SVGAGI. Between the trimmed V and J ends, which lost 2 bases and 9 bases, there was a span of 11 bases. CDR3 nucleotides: TGTGCCAGCAGTTACCAGGTTGCCGGTGAGCAGTTCTTC. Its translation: CASSYQVAGEQFF.

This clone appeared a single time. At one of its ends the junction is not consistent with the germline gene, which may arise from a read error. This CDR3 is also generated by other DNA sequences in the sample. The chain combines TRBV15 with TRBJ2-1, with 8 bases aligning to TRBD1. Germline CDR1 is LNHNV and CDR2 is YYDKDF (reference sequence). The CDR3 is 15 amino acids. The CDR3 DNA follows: TGTGCCACCAGTAGAGACAGGGGACTTTACAATGAGCAGTTCTTC. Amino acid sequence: CATSRDRGLYNEQFF. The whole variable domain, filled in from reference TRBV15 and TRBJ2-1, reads DAMVIQNPRYQVTQFGKPVTLSCSQTLNHNVMYWYQQKSSQAPKLLFHYYDKDFNNEADTPDNFQSRRPNTSFCFLDIRSPGLGDTAMYLCATSRDRGLYNEQFFGPGTRLTVL.

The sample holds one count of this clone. CDR3 in amino acids: CASSTSGSSYNEQFF. Written as DNA, the CDR3 is TGTGCCAGCAGTACTAGCGGGAGCTCCTACAATGAGCAGTTCTTC. V gene TRBV2 combines with J gene TRBJ2-1, with 11 bases fitting TRBD2. The CDR3 covers 15 residues. Germline assignment: CDR1 SNHLY and CDR2 FYNNEI. Germline trimming cut 5 bases from V and 0 bases from J; bases unmatched to any gene: 0.

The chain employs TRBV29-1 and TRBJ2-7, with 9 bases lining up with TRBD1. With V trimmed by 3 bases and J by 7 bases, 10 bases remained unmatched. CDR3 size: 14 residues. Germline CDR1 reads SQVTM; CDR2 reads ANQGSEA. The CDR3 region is CSVDPGTGIREQYF. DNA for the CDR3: TGCAGCGTTGACCCCGGGACAGGGATCAGGGAGCAGTACTTC.

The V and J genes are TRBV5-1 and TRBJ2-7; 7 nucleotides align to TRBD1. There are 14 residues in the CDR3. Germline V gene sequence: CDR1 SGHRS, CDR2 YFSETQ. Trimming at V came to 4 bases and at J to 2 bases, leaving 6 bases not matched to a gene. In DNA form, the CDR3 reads TGCGCCAGCAGCATCGGGACAGCCGCCTACGAGCAGTACTTC. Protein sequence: CASSIGTAAYEQYF.

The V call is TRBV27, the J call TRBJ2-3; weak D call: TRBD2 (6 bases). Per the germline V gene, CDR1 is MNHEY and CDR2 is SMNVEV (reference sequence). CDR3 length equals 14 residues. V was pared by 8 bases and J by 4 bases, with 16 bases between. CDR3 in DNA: TGTGCCAGCCAAAATCGGGAGCGCCCAGATACGCAGTATTTT. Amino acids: CASQNRERPDTQYF.

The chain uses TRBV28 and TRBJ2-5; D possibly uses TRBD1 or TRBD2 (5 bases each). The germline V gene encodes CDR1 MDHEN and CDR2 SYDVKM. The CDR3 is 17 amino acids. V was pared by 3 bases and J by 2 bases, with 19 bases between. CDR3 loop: CASSFPGSSRGQETQYF. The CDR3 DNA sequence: TGTGCCAGCAGTTTCCCGGGCAGTTCGAGGGGACAAGAGACCCAGTACTTC. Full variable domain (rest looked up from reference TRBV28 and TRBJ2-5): DVKVTQSSRYLVKRTGEKVFLECVQDMDHENMFWYRQDPGLGLRLIYFSYDVKMKEKGDIPEGYSVSREKKERFSLILESASTNQTSMYLCASSFPGSSRGQETQYFGPGTRLLVL.

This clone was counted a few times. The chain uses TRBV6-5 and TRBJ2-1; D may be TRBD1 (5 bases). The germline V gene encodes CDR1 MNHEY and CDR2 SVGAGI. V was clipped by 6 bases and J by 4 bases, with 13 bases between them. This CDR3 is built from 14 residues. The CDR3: CASRSGFAYNEQFF. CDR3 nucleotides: TGTGCCAGCAGGTCAGGGTTTGCGTACAATGAGCAGTTCTTC.

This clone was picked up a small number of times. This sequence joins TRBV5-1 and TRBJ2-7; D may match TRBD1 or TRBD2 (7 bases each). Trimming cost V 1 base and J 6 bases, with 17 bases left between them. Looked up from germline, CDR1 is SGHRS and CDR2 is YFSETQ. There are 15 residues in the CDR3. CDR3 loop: CASSLPGSRGGEQYF. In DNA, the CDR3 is TGCGCCAGCAGCTTGCCCGGCTCCAGGGGGGGCGAGCAGTACTTC.

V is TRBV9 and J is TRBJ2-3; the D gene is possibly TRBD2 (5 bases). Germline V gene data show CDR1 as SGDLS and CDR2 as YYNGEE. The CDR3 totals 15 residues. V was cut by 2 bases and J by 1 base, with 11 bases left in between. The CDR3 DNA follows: TGTGCCAGCAGCGTCCCCCCGGAGGGCACAGATACGCAGTATTTT. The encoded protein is CASSVPPEGTDTQYF.

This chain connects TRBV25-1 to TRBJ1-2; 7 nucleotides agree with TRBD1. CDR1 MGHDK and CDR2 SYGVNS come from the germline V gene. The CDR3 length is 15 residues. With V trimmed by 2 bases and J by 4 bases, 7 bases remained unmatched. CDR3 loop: CASSETAGGIYGYTF. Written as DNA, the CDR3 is TGTGCCAGCAGTGAAACTGCAGGGGGAATCTATGGCTACACCTTC.

CDR3 sequence (DNA): TGCGCCAGCAGCGTAACAGGATTCCCTTCTGGAAACACCATATATTTT. Translating gives CASSVTGFPSGNTIYF. The chain recombines TRBV5-1 with TRBJ1-3; TRBD1 might be the D (5 bases). V gave up 4 bases and J gave up 1 base, with 15 bases separating them. The germline CDR1 and CDR2 sequences are SGHRS and YFSETQ. This CDR3 is built from 16 residues. Complete variable domain (other parts from reference TRBV5-1 and TRBJ1-3): KAGVTQTPRYLIKTRGQQVTLSCSPISGHRSVSWYQQTPGQGLQFLFEYFSETQRNKGNFPGRFSGRQFSNSRSEMNVSTLELGDSALYLCASSVTGFPSGNTIYFGEGSWLTVV.

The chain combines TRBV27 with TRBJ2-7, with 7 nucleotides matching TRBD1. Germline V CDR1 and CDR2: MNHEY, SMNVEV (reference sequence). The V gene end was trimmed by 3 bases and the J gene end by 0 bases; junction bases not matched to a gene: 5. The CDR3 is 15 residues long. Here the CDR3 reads CASSFRGISSYEQYF. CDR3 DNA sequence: TGTGCCAGCAGTTTCAGGGGGATCTCCTCCTACGAGCAGTACTTC.

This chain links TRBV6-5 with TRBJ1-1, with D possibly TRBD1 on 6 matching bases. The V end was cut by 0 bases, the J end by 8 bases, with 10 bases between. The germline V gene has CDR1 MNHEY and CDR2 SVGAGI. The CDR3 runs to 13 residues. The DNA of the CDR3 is TGTGCCAGCAGTTACTCACCAGGACAGGAAGCTTTCTTT. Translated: CASSYSPGQEAFF.

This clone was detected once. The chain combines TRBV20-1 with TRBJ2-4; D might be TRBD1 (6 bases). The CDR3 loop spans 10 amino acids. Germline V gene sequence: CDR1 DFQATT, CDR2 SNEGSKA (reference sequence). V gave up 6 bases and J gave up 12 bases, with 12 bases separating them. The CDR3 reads CSAVRDTQYF. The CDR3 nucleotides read TGCAGTGCAGTCCGGGACACTCAGTACTTC.

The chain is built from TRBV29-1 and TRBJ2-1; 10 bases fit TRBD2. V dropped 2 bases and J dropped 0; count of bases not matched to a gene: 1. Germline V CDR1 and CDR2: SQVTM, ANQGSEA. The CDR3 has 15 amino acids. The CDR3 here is CSVESGRVSYNEQFF. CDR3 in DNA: TGCAGCGTTGAAAGCGGGAGGGTCTCCTACAATGAGCAGTTCTTC.

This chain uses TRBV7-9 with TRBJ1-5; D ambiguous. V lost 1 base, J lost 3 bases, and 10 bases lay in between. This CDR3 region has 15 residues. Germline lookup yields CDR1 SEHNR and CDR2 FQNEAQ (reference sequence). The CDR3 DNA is TGTGCCAGCAGCTTAGAACTCCGTGCCAATCAGCCCCAGCATTTT. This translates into CASSLELRANQPQHF.

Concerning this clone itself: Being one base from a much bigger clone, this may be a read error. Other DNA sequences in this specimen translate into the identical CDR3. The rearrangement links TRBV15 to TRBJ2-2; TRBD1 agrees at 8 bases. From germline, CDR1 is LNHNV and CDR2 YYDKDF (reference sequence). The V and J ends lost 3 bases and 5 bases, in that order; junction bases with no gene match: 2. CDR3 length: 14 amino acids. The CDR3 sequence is CATSRDRETGELFF. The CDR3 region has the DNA TGTGCCACCAGCAGGGACAGGGAAACCGGGGAGCTGTTTTTT.

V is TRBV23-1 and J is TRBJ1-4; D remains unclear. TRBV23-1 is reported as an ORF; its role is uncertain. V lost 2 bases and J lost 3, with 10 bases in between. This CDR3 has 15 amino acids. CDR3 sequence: CASSQERRANEKLFF. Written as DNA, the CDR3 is TGCGCCAGCAGTCAAGAAAGGCGGGCTAATGAAAAACTGTTTTTT.